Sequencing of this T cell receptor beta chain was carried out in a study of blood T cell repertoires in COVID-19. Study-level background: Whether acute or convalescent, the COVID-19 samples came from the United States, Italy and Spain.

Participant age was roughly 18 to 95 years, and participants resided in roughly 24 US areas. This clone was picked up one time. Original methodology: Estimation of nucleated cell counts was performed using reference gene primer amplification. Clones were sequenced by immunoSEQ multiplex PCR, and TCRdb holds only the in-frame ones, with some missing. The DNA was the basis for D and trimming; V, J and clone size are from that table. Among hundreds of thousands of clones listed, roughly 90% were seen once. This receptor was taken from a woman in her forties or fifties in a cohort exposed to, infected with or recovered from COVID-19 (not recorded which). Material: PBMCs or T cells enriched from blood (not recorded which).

The chain's CDR3 is CASSVTGGGQPQHF. The CDR3 region has the DNA TGTGCCAGCAGCGTCACAGGGGGCGGTCAGCCCCAGCATTTT. This chain connects TRBV7-2 to TRBJ1-5; 9 nucleotides line up with TRBD1. Per germline, CDR1 SGHTA and CDR2 FQGNSA. The CDR3 is 14 amino acids. The V segment lost 5 bases and the J segment 6 bases; nucleotides outside the gene matches: 5.